The 22 T cell receptor beta chains presented below share a single source sample, sequenced in a study of metastatic and nonmetastatic thyroid tumors. Using MiXCR, TCRdb reanalyzed the PCR reads. The profile shows about 59,000 clones, under 20% of them singletons. Not a single patient had been given any form of treatment at any point before undergoing thyroid surgery. Sequencing was done on a sample of blood. These receptors were collected from a male donor with papillary thyroid cancer or a benign thyroid nodule (not recorded which). Some clones in this sample may be carry-over from other donors' samples.

This clone was detected many times. V is TRBV27 and J is TRBJ2-2; D gene uncertain. Germline loops: CDR1 MNHEY, CDR2 SMNVEV (reference sequence). Deletions cut 7 bases from V and 2 bases from J, with 5 bases between. This CDR3 region has 12 residues. Here the CDR3 reads CASTSNTGELFF. The CDR3 region has the DNA TGTGCCAGCACGTCTAACACCGGGGAGCTGTTTTTT.

This clone was observed at least ten times. DNA of the CDR3: TGTGCCAGCAGCTCTGGCAGTGGCTATGGCTACACCTTC. Protein: CASSSGSGYGYTF. The chain employs TRBV11-2 and TRBJ1-2; D is unresolved. Trimming removed 4 bases at V and 4 bases at J, with 10 bases between. CDR3 length: 13 amino acids. Germline V lookup: CDR1 SGHAT, CDR2 FQNNGV.

V usage is TRBV13 and J usage is TRBJ2-7; D possibly corresponds to TRBD1 (5 bases). Germline V gene lookup returns CDR1 PRHDT and CDR2 FYEKMQ (reference sequence). The CDR3 runs to 13 residues. V was cut by 3 bases and J by 4 bases, with 10 bases left in between. The chain's CDR3 is CASSFPRGYEQYF. The CDR3 bases are TGTGCCAGCAGCTTCCCAAGGGGTTACGAGCAGTACTTC.

At least ten counts were recorded for this clone. The chain couples TRBV7-3 to TRBJ2-5, with D uncertain. Germline-derived CDR1 and CDR2 are SGHTA and FQGTGA. Trimming pared 0 bases from V and 4 bases from J, leaving 12 bases between. The CDR3 is 15 amino acids. The CDR3 reads CASSLTRVSPETQYF. DNA of the CDR3: TGTGCCAGCAGCTTAACGAGAGTCAGTCCAGAGACCCAGTACTTC.

This clone was counted many times. Other nucleotide sequences in the sample specify the same CDR3. The chain links TRBV5-6 to TRBJ2-7; no reliable D call. CDR1 SGHDT and CDR2 YYEEEE come from the germline V gene. Trimming took off 0 bases at V and 5 bases at J, with 6 bases between the two ends. This CDR3 is 12 amino acids long. The CDR3 loop is CASSLAPDEQYF. DNA for the CDR3: TGTGCCAGCAGCTTGGCGCCCGACGAGCAGTACTTC.

At least ten counts were recorded for this clone. V is TRBV7-2 and J is TRBJ2-5; TRBD1 might be the D (5 bases). V lost 1 base and J 5 bases, leaving 17 bases between the germline ends. The V gene's germline CDR1 is SGHTA and CDR2 FQGNSA. CDR3 length equals 16 residues. The CDR3: CASSLGAGMGYETQYF. DNA of the CDR3: TGTGCCAGCAGCTTAGGAGCAGGGATGGGTTATGAGACCCAGTACTTC. Using reference TRBV7-2 and TRBJ2-5 for the parts outside the CDR3, the full variable domain is GAGVSQSPSNKVTEKGKDVELRCDPISGHTALYWYRQSLGQGLEFLIYFQGNSAPDKSGLPSDRFSAERTGGSVSTLTIQRTQQEDSAVYLCASSLGAGMGYETQYFGPGTRLLVL.

This clone showed up many times. Since a much larger clone is just one base distant, this may be a read error. This rearrangement joins TRBV9 to TRBJ1-2; D is unresolved. Per the germline V gene, CDR1 is SGDLS and CDR2 is YYNGEE. This CDR3 is built from 12 residues. Trimming removed 6 bases at V and 8 bases at J, with 14 bases between. The CDR3 spells CASMSELLGYTF. The CDR3 DNA sequence: TGTGCCAGCATGAGTGAGTTATTGGGCTACACCTTC.

The chain employs TRBV7-2 and TRBJ1-2; D uncertain. The CDR3 length is 14 residues. Germline assignment: CDR1 SGHTA and CDR2 FQGNSA. V lost 4 bases to trimming and J lost 8 bases, with 17 bases between them. CDR3 DNA: TGTGCCAGCAGCTCTGGTCGGGGTCCAGAAGGCTACACCTTC. Protein: CASSSGRGPEGYTF. The full variable domain, with the rest looked up from reference TRBV7-2 and TRBJ1-2, is GAGVSQSPSNKVTEKGKDVELRCDPISGHTALYWYRQSLGQGLEFLIYFQGNSAPDKSGLPSDRFSAERTGGSVSTLTIQRTQQEDSAVYLCASSSGRGPEGYTFGSGTRLTVV.

Remarks on this clone: At one end the junction does not follow the germline gene, possibly because of a read error. V gene TRBV4-2 combines with J gene TRBJ1-1; 7 bases are shared with TRBD1. This CDR3 has 14 amino acids. Germline assignment: CDR1 LGHNA and CDR2 YNFKEQ. CDR3 DNA: TGTGCCAGCAGCCGGATAGACAGGGCTCACAAGCATTACTTC. Its translation: CASSRIDRAHKHYF.

In its sample, this clone was seen many times. This sequence joins TRBV12-3 or TRBV12-4 and TRBJ1-1; D remains unclear. The CDR3 runs 13 residues. The ends were cut back, 7 bases at V and 1 base at J, with 10 bases in the middle. As DNA, the CDR3 is TGTGCCAGCACCCTTTTGGAGAACACTGAAGCTTTCTTT. Residues: CASTLLENTEAFF.

This clone was detected many times. This chain joins TRBV12-3 or TRBV12-4 and TRBJ1-3; D gene uncertain. The V end lost 3 bases, the J end lost 4 bases, and 7 bases lay between the germline ends. CDR3 length: 13 amino acids. The CDR3 sequence: CASSFRWGNTIYF. The CDR3 region has the DNA TGTGCCAGCAGTTTTCGGTGGGGAAACACCATATATTTT.

This clone came up many times. The genes are TRBV28 and TRBJ2-7, with 9 bases matching TRBD1. Trimming took 7 bases from V and 5 from J; bases not matched to a gene: 12. Germline CDR1 and CDR2: MDHEN and SYDVKM. The CDR3 is 15 amino acids. For the CDR3, the DNA is TGTGCCAGCACCGGCTTGACAGGGGGTCCCCACGAGCAGTACTTC. Encoded protein: CASTGLTGGPHEQYF. Based on the CDR3 plus reference TRBV28 and TRBJ2-7, the full variable domain is DVKVTQSSRYLVKRTGEKVFLECVQDMDHENMFWYRQDPGLGLRLIYFSYDVKMKEKGDIPEGYSVSREKKERFSLILESASTNQTSMYLCASTGLTGGPHEQYFGPGTRLTVT.

This clone was detected only a few times. The chain links TRBV19 to TRBJ2-7; no clear D gene. This CDR3 has 11 residues. The germline CDR1 and CDR2 sequences are LNHDA and SQIVND (reference sequence). The V end lost 9 bases, the J end lost 5 bases, and 11 bases lay between the germline ends. The CDR3 loop reads CASSDCDEQYV. The CDR3 DNA reads as TGTGCCAGCTCTGACTGCGACGAGCAGTACGTC.

This clone was seen repeatedly, ten times or more. V is TRBV5-8 and J is TRBJ1-5; 11 bases map to TRBD1. CDR1 SGHTS and CDR2 YDEGEE come from the germline V gene. The V and J ends lost 2 bases and 6 bases, in that order; junction bases with no gene match: 7. This CDR3 has 16 amino acids. The CDR3 nucleotides read TGTGCCAGCAGCTTACTCGGACAGGGGGCGGGTCAGCCCCAGCATTTT. It yields the protein CASSLLGQGAGQPQHF.

This clone has ten or more counts. The gene calls are TRBV11-3 and TRBJ2-2; 8 bases align to TRBD1. The V gene's germline CDR1 is SGHNT and CDR2 YENEEA. J was trimmed by 8 bases and V by 5 bases; bases with no gene match: 13. The CDR3 covers 16 residues. The CDR3 spells CASSEQGAYLTGELFF. CDR3 nucleotide sequence: TGTGCCAGCAGCGAGCAGGGGGCTTATTTGACAGGGGAGCTGTTTTTT.

This clone was found a few times. This clone may be a read error of a much larger clone one base away. The rearrangement links TRBV6-4 to TRBJ2-1, with TRBD2 matching 11 bases. The CDR3 sequence is 15 residues long. Germline CDR1 is MRHNA and CDR2 is SNTAGT. DNA for the CDR3: TGTGCCAGCAGTGACTCAACTAGCGGGGGCCATGAGCTGTTCTTC. Amino acid sequence: CASSDSTSGGHELFF.

At least ten counts were recorded for this clone. The chain joins TRBV4-1 to TRBJ1-5; no firm D call. Trimming removed 0 bases at V and 7 bases at J, with 7 bases between. The CDR3 contains 13 residues. Germline V lookup: CDR1 MGHRA, CDR2 YSYEKL. As DNA, the CDR3 is TGCGCCAGCAGCCAAGATCAGCGGCAGCCCCAGCATTTT. It encodes CASSQDQRQPQHF.

Concerning this clone: One junction end disagrees with the germline gene, perhaps due to a read error. CDR3 region: CASSYLASGKENNEHFF. CDR3 DNA sequence: TGTGCCAGCAGTTACCTTGCTAGCGGGAAAGAGAACAATGAGCATTTCTTC. V is TRBV6-6 and J is TRBJ2-1, with 9 bases matching TRBD2. Germline CDR1 and CDR2: MNHNY and SVGAGI (reference sequence). The CDR3 covers 17 residues.

Worth noting for this clone: Being one base from a much bigger clone, this may be a read error. J is TRBJ2-1 and V is TRBV11-1; D perhaps matches TRBD1 (5 bases). The CDR3 has 16 residues. CDR1 is SGHAT and CDR2 is FQDESV in the germline V gene (reference sequence). V lost 2 bases to trimming and J lost 7 bases, with 18 bases between them. The CDR3 DNA is TGTGCCAGCAGCTTATTTATCCCCAGGGTTGAAAATGAGCAGTTCTTC. Its translation is CASSLFIPRVENEQFF.

Comments on this clone: This may be a read error: a much more frequent sequence differs by one nucleotide. The rearrangement joins TRBV9 to TRBJ2-1; 8 bases are shared with TRBD2. This CDR3 spans 17 amino acids. Germline lookup yields CDR1 SGDLS and CDR2 YYNGEE. Trimming took 0 bases from V and 3 from J; bases not matched to a gene: 8. CDR3 residues: CASSVEAQRECYNEQFF. The CDR3 DNA sequence: TGTGCCAGCAGCGTAGAGGCGCAGCGGGAGTGCTACAATGAGCAGTTCTTC.

In this sample, this clone turned up many times. The V and J genes are TRBV20-1 and TRBJ2-7; D is unclear. The CDR3 spans 13 residues. The germline V gene has CDR1 DFQATT and CDR2 SNEGSKA (reference sequence). Trimming took off 2 bases at V and 8 bases at J, with 16 bases between the two ends. CDR3 sequence (DNA): TGCAGTGCTAGAAGGGCTAGTAAGTACAAGCAGTACTTC. Translated: CSARRASKYKQYF.

The V and J genes are TRBV4-1 and TRBJ1-2; D perhaps matches TRBD1 (5 bases). There are 17 residues in the CDR3. In germline, CDR1 is MGHRA, CDR2 YSYEKL. Trimming pared 1 base from V and 5 bases from J, leaving 20 bases between. CDR3 protein: CASSQASPGGGRYGYTF. CDR3 sequence (DNA): TGCGCCAGCAGCCAAGCCTCCCCGGGTGGGGGTAGGTATGGCTACACCTTC.